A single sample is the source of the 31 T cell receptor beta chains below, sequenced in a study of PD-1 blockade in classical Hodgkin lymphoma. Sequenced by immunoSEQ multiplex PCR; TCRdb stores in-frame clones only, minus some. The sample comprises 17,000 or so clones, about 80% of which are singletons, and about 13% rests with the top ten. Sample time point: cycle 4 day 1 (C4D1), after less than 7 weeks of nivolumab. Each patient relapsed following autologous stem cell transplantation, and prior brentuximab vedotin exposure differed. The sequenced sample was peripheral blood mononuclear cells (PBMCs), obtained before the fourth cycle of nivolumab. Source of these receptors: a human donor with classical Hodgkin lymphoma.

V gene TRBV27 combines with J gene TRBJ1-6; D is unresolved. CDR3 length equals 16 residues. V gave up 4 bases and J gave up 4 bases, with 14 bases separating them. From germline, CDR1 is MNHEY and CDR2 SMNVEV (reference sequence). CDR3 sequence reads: CASSSAAGFYNSPLHF. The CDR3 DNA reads TGTGCCAGCAGTTCCGCCGCAGGCTTTTATAATTCACCCCTCCACTTT.

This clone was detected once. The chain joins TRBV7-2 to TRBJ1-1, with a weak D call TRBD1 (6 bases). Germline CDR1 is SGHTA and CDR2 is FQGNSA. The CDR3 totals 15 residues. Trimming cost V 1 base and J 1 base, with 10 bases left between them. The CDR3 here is CASSLGDIRNTEAFF. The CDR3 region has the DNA TGTGCCAGCAGCTTAGGGGACATTCGGAACACTGAAGCTTTCTTT. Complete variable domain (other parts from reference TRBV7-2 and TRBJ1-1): GAGVSQSPSNKVTEKGKDVELRCDPISGHTALYWYRQSLGQGLEFLIYFQGNSAPDKSGLPSDRFSAERTGGSVSTLTIQRTQQEDSAVYLCASSLGDIRNTEAFFGQGTRLTVV.

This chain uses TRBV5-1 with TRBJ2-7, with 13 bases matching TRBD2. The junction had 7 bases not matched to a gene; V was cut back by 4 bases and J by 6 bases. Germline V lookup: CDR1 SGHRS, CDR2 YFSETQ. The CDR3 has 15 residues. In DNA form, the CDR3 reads TGCGCCAGCAGCCTTACTAGCGGGGGGGCCTCCGAGCAGTACTTC. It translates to CASSLTSGGASEQYF.

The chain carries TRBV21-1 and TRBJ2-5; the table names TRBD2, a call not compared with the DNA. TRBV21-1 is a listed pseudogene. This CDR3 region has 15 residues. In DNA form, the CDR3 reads TGTGCCAGCAGCAAAGTTGCGGGGGGGCGAGAGACCCAGTACTTC. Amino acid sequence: CASSKVAGGRETQYF.

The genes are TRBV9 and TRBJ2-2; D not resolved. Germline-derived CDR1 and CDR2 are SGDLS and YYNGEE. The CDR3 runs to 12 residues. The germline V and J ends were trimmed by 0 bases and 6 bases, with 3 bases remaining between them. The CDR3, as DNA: TGTGCCAGCAGCGTAGTAGCCGGGGAGCTGTTTTTT. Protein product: CASSVVAGELFF.

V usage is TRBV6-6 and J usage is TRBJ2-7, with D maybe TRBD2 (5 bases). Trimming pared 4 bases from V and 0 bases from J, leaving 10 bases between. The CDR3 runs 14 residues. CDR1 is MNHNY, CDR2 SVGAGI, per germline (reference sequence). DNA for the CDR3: TGTGCCAGCAGTTCTGCCGGGATCTCCTACGAGCAGTACTTC. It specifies CASSSAGISYEQYF.

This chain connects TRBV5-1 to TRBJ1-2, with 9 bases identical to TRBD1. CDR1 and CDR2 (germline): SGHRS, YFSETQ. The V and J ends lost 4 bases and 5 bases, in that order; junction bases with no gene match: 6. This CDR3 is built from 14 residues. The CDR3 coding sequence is TGCGCCAGCAGCCAGGGGGGGACAGGGTATGGCTACACCTTC. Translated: CASSQGGTGYGYTF.

The CDR3, as DNA: TGCGCCAGCAGCTTTAGCGGGGGCTCCTTTGACCACAATGAGCAGTTCTTC. Translation gives CASSFSGGSFDHNEQFF. The chain employs TRBV5-1 and TRBJ2-1; 9 bases line up with TRBD2. Trimming took 2 bases from V and 5 from J; bases not matched to a gene: 11. This CDR3 is built from 17 residues. Per the germline V gene, CDR1 is SGHRS and CDR2 is YFSETQ.

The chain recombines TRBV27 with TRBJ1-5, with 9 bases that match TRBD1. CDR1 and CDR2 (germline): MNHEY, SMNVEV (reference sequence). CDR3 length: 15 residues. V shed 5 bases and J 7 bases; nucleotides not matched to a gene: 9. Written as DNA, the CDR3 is TGTGCCAGCAGTCTCCGGACAGGGGCGTTACAGCCCCAGCATTTT. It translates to CASSLRTGALQPQHF.

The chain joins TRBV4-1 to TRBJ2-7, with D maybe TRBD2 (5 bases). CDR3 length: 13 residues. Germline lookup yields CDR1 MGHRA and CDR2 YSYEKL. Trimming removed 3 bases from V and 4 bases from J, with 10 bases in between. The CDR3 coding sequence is TGCGCCAGCAGCCACGTCGGGGTATACGAGCAGTACTTC. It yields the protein CASSHVGVYEQYF.

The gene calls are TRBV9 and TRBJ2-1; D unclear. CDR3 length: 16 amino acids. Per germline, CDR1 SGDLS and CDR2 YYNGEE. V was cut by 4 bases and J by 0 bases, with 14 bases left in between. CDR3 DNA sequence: TGTGCCAGCAGCCCCCAGATAGATGGCTCCTACAATGAGCAGTTCTTC. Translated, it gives CASSPQIDGSYNEQFF.

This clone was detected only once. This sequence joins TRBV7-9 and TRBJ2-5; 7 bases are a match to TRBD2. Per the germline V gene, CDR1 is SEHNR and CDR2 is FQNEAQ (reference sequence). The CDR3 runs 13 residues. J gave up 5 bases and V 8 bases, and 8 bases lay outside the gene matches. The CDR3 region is CASGMSGVETQYF. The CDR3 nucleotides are TGTGCCAGCGGGATGAGCGGGGTCGAGACCCAGTACTTC.

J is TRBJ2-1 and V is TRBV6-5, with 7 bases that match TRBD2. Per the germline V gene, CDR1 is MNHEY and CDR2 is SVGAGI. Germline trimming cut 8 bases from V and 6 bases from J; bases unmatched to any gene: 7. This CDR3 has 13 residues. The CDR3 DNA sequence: TGTGCCAGCGGACTAGGGTTCAGCAATGAGCAGTTCTTC. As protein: CASGLGFSNEQFF.

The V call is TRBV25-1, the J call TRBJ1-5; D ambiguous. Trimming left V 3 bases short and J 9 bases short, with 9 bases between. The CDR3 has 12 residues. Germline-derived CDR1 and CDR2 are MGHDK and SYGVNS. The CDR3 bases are TGTGCCAGCAGTGACGGACGGGGGCCCCAGCATTTT. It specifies CASSDGRGPQHF.

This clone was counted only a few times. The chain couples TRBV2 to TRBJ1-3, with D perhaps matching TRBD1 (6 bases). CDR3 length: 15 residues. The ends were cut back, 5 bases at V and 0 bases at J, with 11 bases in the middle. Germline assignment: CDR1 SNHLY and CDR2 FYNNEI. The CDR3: CASSRQVSSGNTIYF. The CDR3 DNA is TGTGCCAGCAGTCGACAGGTTAGCTCTGGAAACACCATATATTTT.

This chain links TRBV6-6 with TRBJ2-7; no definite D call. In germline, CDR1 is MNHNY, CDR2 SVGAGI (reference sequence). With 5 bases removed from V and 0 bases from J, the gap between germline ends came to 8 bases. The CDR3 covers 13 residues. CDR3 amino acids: CASSLRASYEQYF. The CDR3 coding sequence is TGTGCCAGCAGTCTCAGAGCCTCCTACGAGCAGTACTTC.

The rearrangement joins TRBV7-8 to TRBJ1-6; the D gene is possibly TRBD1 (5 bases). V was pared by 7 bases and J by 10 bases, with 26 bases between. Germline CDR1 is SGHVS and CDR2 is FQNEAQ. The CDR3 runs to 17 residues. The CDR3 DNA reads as TGTGCCAGCAACTCCCCGTATGCGGGAAGGAGGGGATCACCCCTCCACTTT. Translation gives CASNSPYAGRRGSPLHF.

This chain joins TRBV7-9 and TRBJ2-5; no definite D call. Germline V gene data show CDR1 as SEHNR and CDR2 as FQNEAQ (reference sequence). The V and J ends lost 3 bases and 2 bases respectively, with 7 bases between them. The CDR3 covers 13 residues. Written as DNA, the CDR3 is TGTGCCAGCAGCTTTCGATATCAAGAGACCCAGTACTTC. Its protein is CASSFRYQETQYF.

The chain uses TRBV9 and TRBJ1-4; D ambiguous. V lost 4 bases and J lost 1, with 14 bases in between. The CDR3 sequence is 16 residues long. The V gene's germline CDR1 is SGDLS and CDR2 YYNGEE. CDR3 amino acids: CASSPRPSGTNEKLFF. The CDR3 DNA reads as TGTGCCAGCAGCCCGAGGCCCTCAGGAACTAATGAAAAACTGTTTTTT. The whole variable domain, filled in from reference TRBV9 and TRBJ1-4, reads DSGVTQTPKHLITATGQRVTLRCSPRSGDLSVYWYQQSLDQGLQFLIQYYNGEERAKGNILERFSAQQFPDLHSELNLSSLELGDSALYFCASSPRPSGTNEKLFFGSGTQLSVL.

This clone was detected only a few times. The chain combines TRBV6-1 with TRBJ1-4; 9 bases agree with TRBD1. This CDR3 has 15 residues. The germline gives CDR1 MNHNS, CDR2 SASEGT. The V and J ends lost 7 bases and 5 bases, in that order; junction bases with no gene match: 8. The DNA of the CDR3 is TGTGCCAGCAACCCCCGGACAGGGGCAAATGAAAAACTGTTTTTT. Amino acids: CASNPRTGANEKLFF.

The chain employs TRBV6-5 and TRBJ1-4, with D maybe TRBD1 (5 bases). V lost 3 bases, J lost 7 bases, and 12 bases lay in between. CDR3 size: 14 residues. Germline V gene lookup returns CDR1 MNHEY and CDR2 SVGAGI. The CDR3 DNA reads TGTGCCAGCAGTTATGGGGGAAGGGGTGAAAAACTGTTTTTT. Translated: CASSYGGRGEKLFF.

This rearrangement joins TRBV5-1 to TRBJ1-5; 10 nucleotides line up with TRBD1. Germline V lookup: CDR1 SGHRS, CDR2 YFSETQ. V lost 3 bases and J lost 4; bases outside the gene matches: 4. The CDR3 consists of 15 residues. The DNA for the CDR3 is TGCGCCAGCAGCTCCGGGACAGGGGCAAATCAGCCCCAGCATTTT. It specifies CASSSGTGANQPQHF. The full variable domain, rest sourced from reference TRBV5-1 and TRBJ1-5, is KAGVTQTPRYLIKTRGQQVTLSCSPISGHRSVSWYQQTPGQGLQFLFEYFSETQRNKGNFPGRFSGRQFSNSRSEMNVSTLELGDSALYLCASSSGTGANQPQHFGDGTRLSIL.

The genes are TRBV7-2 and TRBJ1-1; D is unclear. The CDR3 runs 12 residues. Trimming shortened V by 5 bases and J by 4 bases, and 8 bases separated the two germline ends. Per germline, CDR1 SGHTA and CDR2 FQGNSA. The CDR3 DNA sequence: TGTGCCAGCAGCATCGACCGCACTGAAGCTTTCTTT. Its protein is CASSIDRTEAFF.

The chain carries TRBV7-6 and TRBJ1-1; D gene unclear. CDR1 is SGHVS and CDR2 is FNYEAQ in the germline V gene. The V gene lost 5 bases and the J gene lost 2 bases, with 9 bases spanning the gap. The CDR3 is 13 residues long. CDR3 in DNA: TGTGCCAGCAGCACCACGGGTAACACTGAAGCTTTCTTT. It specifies CASSTTGNTEAFF.

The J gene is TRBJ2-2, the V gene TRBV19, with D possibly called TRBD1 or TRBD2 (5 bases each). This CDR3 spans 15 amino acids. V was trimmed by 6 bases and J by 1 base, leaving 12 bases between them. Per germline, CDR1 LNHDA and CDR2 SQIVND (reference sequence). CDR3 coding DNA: TGTGCCAGTAGGCCGGGACCGATGAACACCGGGGAGCTGTTTTTT. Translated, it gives CASRPGPMNTGELFF.

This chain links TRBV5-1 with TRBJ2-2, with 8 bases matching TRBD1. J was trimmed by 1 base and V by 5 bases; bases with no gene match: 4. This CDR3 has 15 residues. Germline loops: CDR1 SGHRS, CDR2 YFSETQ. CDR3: CASSPGQGNTGELFF. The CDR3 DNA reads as TGCGCCAGCAGTCCCGGACAGGGGAACACCGGGGAGCTGTTTTTT.

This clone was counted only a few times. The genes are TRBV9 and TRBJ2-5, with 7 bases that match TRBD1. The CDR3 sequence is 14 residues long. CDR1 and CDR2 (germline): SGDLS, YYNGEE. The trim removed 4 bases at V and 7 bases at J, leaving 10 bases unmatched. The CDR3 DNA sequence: TGTGCCAGCAGCCCCCACGTGGGGGACAGGACCCAGTACTTC. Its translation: CASSPHVGDRTQYF.

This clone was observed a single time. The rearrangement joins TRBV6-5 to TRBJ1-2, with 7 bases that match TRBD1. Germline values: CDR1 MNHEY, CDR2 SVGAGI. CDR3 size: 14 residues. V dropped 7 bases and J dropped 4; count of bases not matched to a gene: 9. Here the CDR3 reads CASTGPGQLYGYTF. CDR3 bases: TGTGCCAGCACAGGACCGGGACAGCTCTATGGCTACACCTTC.

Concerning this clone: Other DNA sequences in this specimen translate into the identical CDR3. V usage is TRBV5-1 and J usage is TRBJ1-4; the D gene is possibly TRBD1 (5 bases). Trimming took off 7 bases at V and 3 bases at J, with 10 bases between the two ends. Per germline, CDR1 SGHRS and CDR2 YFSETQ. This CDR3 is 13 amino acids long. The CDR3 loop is CASRVGANEKLFF. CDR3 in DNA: TGCGCCAGCCGAGTGGGGGCTAATGAAAAACTGTTTTTT.

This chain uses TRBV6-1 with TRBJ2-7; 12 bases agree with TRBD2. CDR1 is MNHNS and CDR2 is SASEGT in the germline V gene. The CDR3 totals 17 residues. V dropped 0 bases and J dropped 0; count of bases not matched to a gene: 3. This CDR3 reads CASSEAGTSGRSYEQYF. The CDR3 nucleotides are TGTGCCAGCAGTGAAGCTGGGACTAGCGGGCGCTCCTACGAGCAGTACTTC.

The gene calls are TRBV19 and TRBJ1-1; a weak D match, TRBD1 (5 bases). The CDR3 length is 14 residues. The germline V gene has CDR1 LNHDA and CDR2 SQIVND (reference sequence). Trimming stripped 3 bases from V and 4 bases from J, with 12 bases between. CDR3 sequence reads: CASSIGVGRTEAFF. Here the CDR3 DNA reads TGTGCCAGTAGTATCGGGGTGGGACGCACTGAAGCTTTCTTT.